This entry lists 27 T cell receptor beta chains sequenced from one sample in a study of somatic mutations in cytotoxic T cells in rheumatoid arthritis. Only in-frame clones appear in the TCRdb table, and some are missing; sequencing was by immunoSEQ multiplex PCR. The table records roughly 17,000 clones, more than 70% of them present only once. Material: CD8+ T cells sorted from blood. These receptors were collected from an adult with rheumatoid arthritis.

The genes are TRBV5-5 and TRBJ2-7; 9 bases map to TRBD1. V was clipped by 3 bases and J by 5 bases; unmatched bases: 0. Germline lookup yields CDR1 SGHKS and CDR2 YYEKEE (reference sequence). The CDR3 has 12 amino acids. The CDR3 bases are TGTGCCAGCAGCTGGACAGGGGACGAGCAGTACTTC. Its protein product is CASSWTGDEQYF.

This clone was seen a handful of times. V gene TRBV5-1 combines with J gene TRBJ2-1, with 13 bases matching TRBD2. The J segment lost 5 bases and the V segment lost 6 bases, leaving 2 bases of the junction unmatched. CDR1 is SGHRS, CDR2 YFSETQ, per germline. The CDR3 contains 14 residues. As DNA, the CDR3 is TGCGCCAGCAAAGGGACTAGCGGGAACAATGAGCAGTTCTTC. Its protein is CASKGTSGNNEQFF. Supplemented by reference TRBV5-1 and TRBJ2-1, the full variable domain reads KAGVTQTPRYLIKTRGQQVTLSCSPISGHRSVSWYQQTPGQGLQFLFEYFSETQRNKGNFPGRFSGRQFSNSRSEMNVSTLELGDSALYLCASKGTSGNNEQFFGPGTRLTVL.

The chain couples TRBV7-9 to TRBJ1-2, with 8 bases fitting TRBD1. Germline values: CDR1 SEHNR, CDR2 FQNEAQ (reference sequence). The V and J ends lost 0 bases and 4 bases, in that order; junction bases with no gene match: 4. This CDR3 region has 15 residues. CDR3 region: CASSLAKTGAYGYTF. The CDR3, as DNA: TGTGCCAGCAGCTTAGCGAAGACAGGGGCCTATGGCTACACCTTC.

This chain connects TRBV5-1 to TRBJ1-4; 11 nucleotides align to TRBD1. Germline trimming cut 0 bases from V and 8 bases from J; bases unmatched to any gene: 9. This CDR3 has 17 amino acids. Germline V gene sequence: CDR1 SGHRS, CDR2 YFSETQ. The CDR3 DNA follows: TGCGCCAGCAGCTTGGCCTGGACAGGGGGCCTCGAGGAAAAACTGTTTTTT. Translating gives CASSLAWTGGLEEKLFF.

This rearrangement joins TRBV10-3 to TRBJ1-1; perhaps TRBD1 as D (5 bases). The V and J ends lost 0 bases and 0 bases respectively, with 8 bases between them. This CDR3 comprises 15 residues. Germline V gene sequence: CDR1 ENHRY, CDR2 SYGVKD. The CDR3 nucleotides read TGTGCCATCAGTGAGTCGGCAGGGATGAACACTGAAGCTTTCTTT. It specifies CAISESAGMNTEAFF.

This clone has a single count. CDR3 loop: CASSELAGFGTDTQYF. In nucleotides, the CDR3 is TGTGCCAGCAGTGAACTAGCGGGGTTTGGCACAGATACGCAGTATTTT. The rearrangement joins TRBV6-4 to TRBJ2-3; 10 nucleotides align to TRBD2. The CDR3 loop spans 16 amino acids. V dropped 3 bases and J dropped 1; count of bases not matched to a gene: 4. Per the germline V gene, CDR1 is MRHNA and CDR2 is SNTAGT.

The V and J genes are TRBV9 and TRBJ2-1, with no clear D. Trimming shortened V by 4 bases and J by 8 bases, and 10 bases separated the two germline ends. The germline V gene encodes CDR1 SGDLS and CDR2 YYNGEE. The length of the CDR3 is 12 residues. The chain's CDR3 is CASSSLHHEQFF. The CDR3 region has the DNA TGTGCCAGCAGCTCTCTGCATCATGAGCAGTTCTTC.

The rearrangement joins TRBV6-5 to TRBJ2-3; D gene uncertain. The CDR3 consists of 15 residues. Per the germline V gene, CDR1 is MNHEY and CDR2 is SVGAGI. V was trimmed by 5 bases and J by 1 base, leaving 13 bases between them. The CDR3 spells CASSDFSRGTDTQYF. The CDR3 bases are TGTGCCAGCAGTGACTTCTCCCGGGGCACAGATACGCAGTATTTT.

V and J are TRBV7-6 and TRBJ2-1; D is perhaps TRBD2 (7 bases). Germline values: CDR1 SGHVS, CDR2 FNYEAQ. CDR3 size: 19 residues. V was pared by 5 bases and J by 0 bases, with 23 bases between. The CDR3 sequence is CASSPGGPLAASSYNEQFF. CDR3 DNA sequence: TGTGCCAGCAGCCCCGGGGGGCCATTAGCGGCCAGCTCCTACAATGAGCAGTTCTTC.

This clone occurred a few times. This sequence joins TRBV28 and TRBJ2-3; the match to TRBD2 covers 16 bases. The CDR3 extends over 16 amino acids. Germline CDR1 and CDR2: MDHEN and SYDVKM. J lost 6 bases, V lost 4 bases, and 4 bases had no gene match. CDR3 residues: CASSSGTSGGADTQYF. The CDR3 nucleotides read TGTGCCAGCAGTTCGGGGACTAGCGGGGGGGCGGATACGCAGTATTTT.

The table lists this clone with a few counts. One junction end disagrees with the germline gene, perhaps due to a read error. The chain recombines TRBV4-2 with TRBJ2-3, with 7 bases matching TRBD2. The CDR3 contains 16 residues. CDR1 is LGHNA, CDR2 YNFKEQ, per germline. CDR3 DNA: TGTGCCAGCAGCAAAGAGGGAGGGAATGGCGCAGATACGCAGTATTTT. This sequence encodes CASSKEGGNGADTQYF.

The genes are TRBV19 and TRBJ1-5; D might be TRBD1 (5 bases). Germline CDR1 and CDR2: LNHDA and SQIVND (reference sequence). CDR3 size: 14 residues. The germline V and J ends were trimmed by 5 bases and 3 bases, with 11 bases remaining between them. As DNA, the CDR3 is TGTGCCAGTAGTGAATCCGGGGCCAATCAGCCCCAGCATTTT. The encoded protein is CASSESGANQPQHF.

The chain has TRBV2 and TRBJ2-5; D could derive from TRBD1 or TRBD2 (6 bases each). This CDR3 contains 12 residues. Trimming pared 7 bases from V and 5 bases from J, leaving 11 bases between. Looked up from germline, CDR1 is SNHLY and CDR2 is FYNNEI. The chain's CDR3 is CASTGAGETQYF. The CDR3 DNA reads as TGTGCCAGCACGGGGGCCGGGGAGACCCAGTACTTC.

The J gene is TRBJ2-7, the V gene TRBV27; TRBD1 agrees at 10 bases. Trimming removed 4 bases from V and 2 bases from J; junction bases left unmatched: 5. CDR1 is MNHEY and CDR2 is SMNVEV in the germline V gene (reference sequence). The CDR3 extends over 15 amino acids. The CDR3 DNA follows: TGTGCCAGCAGTTCAAGGGGACAGGGGACCTACGAGCAGTACTTC. Protein product: CASSSRGQGTYEQYF.

The chain couples TRBV6-5 to TRBJ2-3, with 7 bases lining up with TRBD1. Germline lookup yields CDR1 MNHEY and CDR2 SVGAGI. This CDR3 contains 13 residues. J gave up 3 bases and V 5 bases, and 2 bases lay outside the gene matches. The CDR3 nucleotides read TGTGCCAGCAGTCCAGGGGGTACAGATACGCAGTATTTT. It is translated as CASSPGGTDTQYF.

The gene calls are TRBV2 and TRBJ1-2; D is undetermined. Germline V lookup: CDR1 SNHLY, CDR2 FYNNEI. CDR3 size: 14 residues. Trimming took 1 base from V and 8 from J, leaving 14 bases between them. For the CDR3, the DNA is TGTGCCAGCAGTGAAGTGGCAGGCATCCTGGGCTACACCTTC. Encoded protein: CASSEVAGILGYTF.

The J gene is TRBJ1-5, the V gene TRBV19; no clear D. The germline V and J ends were trimmed by 10 bases and 6 bases, with 4 bases remaining between them. CDR1 and CDR2 (germline): LNHDA, SQIVND (reference sequence). The CDR3 covers 9 residues. The DNA of the CDR3 is TGTGCCACCGGTCAGCCCCAGCATTTT. Its protein product is CATGQPQHF.

The rearrangement links TRBV30 to TRBJ2-2; the match to TRBD1 covers 7 bases. The J segment lost 5 bases and the V segment lost 5 bases, leaving 8 bases of the junction unmatched. The CDR3 length is 14 residues. Germline CDR1 GTSNPN, CDR2 SVGIG (reference sequence). This chain's CDR3 is CAWAPGTDTGELFF. For the CDR3, the DNA is TGTGCCTGGGCCCCTGGGACAGATACCGGGGAGCTGTTTTTT. The full variable domain, completed using reference TRBV30 and TRBJ2-2, is SQTIHQWPATLVQPVGSPLSLECTVEGTSNPNLYWYRQAAGRGLQLLFYSVGIGQISSEVPQNLSASRPQDRQFILSSKKLLLSDSGFYLCAWAPGTDTGELFFGEGSRLTVL.

There are a few counts of this clone. The gene calls are TRBV4-1 and TRBJ1-1, with D possibly TRBD1 on 5 matching bases. There are 15 residues in the CDR3. Trimming shortened V by 0 bases and J by 4 bases, and 12 bases separated the two germline ends. CDR1 MGHRA and CDR2 YSYEKL come from the germline V gene. This CDR3 reads CASSQEKVGGTEAFF. In DNA form, the CDR3 reads TGCGCCAGCAGCCAAGAAAAGGTGGGGGGCACTGAAGCTTTCTTT.

The chain combines TRBV9 with TRBJ1-2; a possible D gene is TRBD1 (5 bases). Trimming shortened V by 3 bases and J by 4 bases, and 16 bases separated the two germline ends. Per the germline V gene, CDR1 is SGDLS and CDR2 is YYNGEE. The CDR3 consists of 15 residues. The CDR3 sequence: CASSASRGDLYGYTF. In DNA, the CDR3 is TGTGCCAGCAGCGCAAGCCGGGGCGACCTCTATGGCTACACCTTC.

This clone occurred a few times. This chain uses TRBV4-1 with TRBJ2-1; no clear D. Germline V gives CDR1 MGHRA, CDR2 YSYEKL. V was pared by 3 bases and J by 0 bases, with 18 bases between. This CDR3 comprises 18 residues. The CDR3 protein is CASSQHGQEQSSYNEQFF. As DNA, the CDR3 is TGCGCCAGCAGCCAGCATGGCCAGGAGCAGAGCTCCTACAATGAGCAGTTCTTC.

The genes are TRBV6-5 and TRBJ2-5, with 12 positions matching TRBD2. V shed 7 bases, J shed 9 bases, and the junction held 12 bases outside the gene matches. The CDR3 covers 15 residues. Germline V CDR1 and CDR2: MNHEY, SVGAGI. The CDR3 loop reads CASTPGTSGGWAQYF. In nucleotides, the CDR3 is TGTGCCAGCACCCCCGGTACTAGCGGGGGGTGGGCCCAGTACTTC.

This chain uses TRBV16 with TRBJ1-6, with unresolved D. The CDR3 loop spans 15 amino acids. V lost 0 bases and J lost 9, with 12 bases in between. Germline loops: CDR1 KGHSY, CDR2 FQNENV. In DNA, the CDR3 is TGTGCCAGCAGCCAATCGGGCCCGGGAGGTTCACCCCTCCACTTT. It yields the protein CASSQSGPGGSPLHF.

This chain joins TRBV7-9 and TRBJ2-7; 8 bases agree with TRBD2. V lost 1 base and J lost 7; bases outside the gene matches: 9. Germline assignment: CDR1 SEHNR and CDR2 FQNEAQ (reference sequence). This CDR3 spans 15 amino acids. The CDR3 bases are TGTGCCAGCAGCTTAGTCGGGGGGGATAGTCGGGAGCAGTACTTC. Its protein is CASSLVGGDSREQYF.

The genes are TRBV2 and TRBJ1-6, with D unresolved. Trimming took 2 bases from V and 3 from J, leaving 8 bases between them. Germline CDR1 is SNHLY and CDR2 is FYNNEI. The CDR3 is 15 amino acids. CDR3 protein: CASSEWQNYNSPLHF. The CDR3 nucleotides are TGTGCCAGCAGTGAATGGCAGAACTATAATTCACCCCTCCACTTT. The full variable domain, with the rest looked up from reference TRBV2 and TRBJ1-6, is EPEVTQTPSHQVTQMGQEVILRCVPISNHLYFYWYRQILGQKVEFLVSFYNNEISEKSEIFDDQFSVERPDGSNFTLKIRSTKLEDSAMYFCASSEWQNYNSPLHFGNGTRLTVT.

This sequence joins TRBV4-1 and TRBJ1-1, with 7 bases identical to TRBD1. The CDR3 runs 15 residues. J lost 3 bases, V lost 3 bases, and 7 bases had no gene match. The V gene's germline CDR1 is MGHRA and CDR2 YSYEKL. This CDR3 is CASSHGRTGDTEAFF. CDR3 sequence (DNA): TGCGCCAGCAGCCACGGTAGGACAGGAGACACTGAAGCTTTCTTT.

The V gene is TRBV9, the J gene TRBJ1-2; 7 nucleotides align to TRBD1. Germline lookup yields CDR1 SGDLS and CDR2 YYNGEE. V dropped 4 bases and J dropped 6; count of bases not matched to a gene: 12. This CDR3 is 15 amino acids long. CDR3 sequence (DNA): TGTGCCAGCAGCCTGGGGGGGACAGCCGGGGATGGCTACACCTTC. Translating gives CASSLGGTAGDGYTF. Full variable domain (rest looked up from reference TRBV9 and TRBJ1-2): DSGVTQTPKHLITATGQRVTLRCSPRSGDLSVYWYQQSLDQGLQFLIQYYNGEERAKGNILERFSAQQFPDLHSELNLSSLELGDSALYFCASSLGGTAGDGYTFGSGTRLTVV.